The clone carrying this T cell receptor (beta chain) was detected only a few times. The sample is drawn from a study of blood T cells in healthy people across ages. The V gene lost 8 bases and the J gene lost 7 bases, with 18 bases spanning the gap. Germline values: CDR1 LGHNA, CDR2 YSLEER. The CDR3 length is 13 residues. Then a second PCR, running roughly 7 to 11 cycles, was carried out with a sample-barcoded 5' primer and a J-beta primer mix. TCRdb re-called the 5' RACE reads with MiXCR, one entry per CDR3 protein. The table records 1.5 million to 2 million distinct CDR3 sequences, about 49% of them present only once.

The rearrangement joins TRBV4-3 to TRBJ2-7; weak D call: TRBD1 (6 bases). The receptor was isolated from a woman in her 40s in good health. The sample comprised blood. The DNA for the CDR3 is TGCGCCAGCCGCCTAGGACAGTTTAGTGAGCAGTACTTC. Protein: CASRLGQFSEQYF.